This T cell receptor beta chain was identified during a study of T cells in Graves' hyperthyroidism and ophthalmopathy. This clonotype was seen more than once but under ten times. TCR beta CDR3 regions were amplified from RNA. The TCR CDR3 was amplified in a first-round RT-PCR using the HTBI primer set. MiXCR, run by TCRdb on the multiplex PCR reads, gives a single entry per CDR3 protein. The data contain about 560,000 distinct CDR3 sequences, approximately 15% of them seen just once; the ten biggest clones take up 15% to 20%. The sequenced material came from blood. The receptor's source is a young woman with Graves' hyperthyroidism.

CDR3 loop: CSAASGRSSRRTGELFF. The CDR3, as DNA: TGCAGTGCAGCTAGCGGGAGGTCGTCTAGGAGGACCGGGGAGCTGTTTTTT. The J gene is TRBJ2-2, the V gene TRBV20-1; 11 nucleotides agree with TRBD2. The ends lost 6 bases at V and 5 bases at J; junction bases unmatched: 14. The CDR3 covers 17 residues. CDR1 and CDR2 from the germline V gene are DFQATT and SNEGSKA (reference sequence).